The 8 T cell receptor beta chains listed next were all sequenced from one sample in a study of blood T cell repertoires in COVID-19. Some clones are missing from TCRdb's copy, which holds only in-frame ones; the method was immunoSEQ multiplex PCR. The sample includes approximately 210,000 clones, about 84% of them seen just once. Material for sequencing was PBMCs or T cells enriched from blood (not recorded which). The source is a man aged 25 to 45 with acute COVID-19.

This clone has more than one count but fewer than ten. CDR3 sequence: CASSLDAGRKLFF. Here the CDR3 DNA reads TGTGCCAGCAGCTTAGATGCAGGGCGAAAACTGTTTTTT. This chain connects TRBV11-2 to TRBJ1-4; tentatively, D is TRBD1 (5 bases). CDR3 length: 13 amino acids. V was trimmed by 0 bases and J by 10 bases, leaving 9 bases between them. The germline gives CDR1 SGHAT, CDR2 FQNNGV.

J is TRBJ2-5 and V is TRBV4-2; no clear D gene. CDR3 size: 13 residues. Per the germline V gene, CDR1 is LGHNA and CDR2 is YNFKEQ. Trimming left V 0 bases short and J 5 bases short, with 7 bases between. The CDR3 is CASSQEVRETQYF. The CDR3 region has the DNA TGTGCCAGCAGCCAAGAAGTTCGGGAGACCCAGTACTTC.

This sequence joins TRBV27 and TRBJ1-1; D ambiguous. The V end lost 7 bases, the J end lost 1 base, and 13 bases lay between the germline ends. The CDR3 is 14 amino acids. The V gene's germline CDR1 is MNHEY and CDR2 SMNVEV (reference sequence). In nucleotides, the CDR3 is TGTGCCAGCAAGCTGTTTCGGGAGAACACTGAAGCTTTCTTT. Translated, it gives CASKLFRENTEAFF.

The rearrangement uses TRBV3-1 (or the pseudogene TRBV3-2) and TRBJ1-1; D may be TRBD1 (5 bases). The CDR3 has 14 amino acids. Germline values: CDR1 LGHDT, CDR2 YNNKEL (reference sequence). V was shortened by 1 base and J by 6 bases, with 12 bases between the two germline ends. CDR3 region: CASSQALGGSEAFF. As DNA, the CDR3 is TGTGCCAGCAGCCAAGCTCTGGGGGGATCTGAAGCTTTCTTT.

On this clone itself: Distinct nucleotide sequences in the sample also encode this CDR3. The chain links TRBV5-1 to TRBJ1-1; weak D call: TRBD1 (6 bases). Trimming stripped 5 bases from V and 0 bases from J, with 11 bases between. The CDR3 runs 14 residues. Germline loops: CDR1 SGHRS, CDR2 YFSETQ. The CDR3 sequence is CASSSQGMNTEAFF. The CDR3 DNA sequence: TGCGCCAGCAGTTCGCAGGGGATGAACACTGAAGCTTTCTTT.

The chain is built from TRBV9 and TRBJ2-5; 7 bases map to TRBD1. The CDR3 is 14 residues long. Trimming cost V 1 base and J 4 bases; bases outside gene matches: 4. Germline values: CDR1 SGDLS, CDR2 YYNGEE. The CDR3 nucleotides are TGTGCCAGCAGCGTAACCCCAGGGGGAGAGACCCAGTACTTC. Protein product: CASSVTPGGETQYF.

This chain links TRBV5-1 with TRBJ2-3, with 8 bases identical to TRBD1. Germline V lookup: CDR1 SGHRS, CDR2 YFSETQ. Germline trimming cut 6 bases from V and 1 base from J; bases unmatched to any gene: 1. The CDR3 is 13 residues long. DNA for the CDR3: TGCGCCAGCACGACAGGGGGCACAGATACGCAGTATTTT. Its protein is CASTTGGTDTQYF.

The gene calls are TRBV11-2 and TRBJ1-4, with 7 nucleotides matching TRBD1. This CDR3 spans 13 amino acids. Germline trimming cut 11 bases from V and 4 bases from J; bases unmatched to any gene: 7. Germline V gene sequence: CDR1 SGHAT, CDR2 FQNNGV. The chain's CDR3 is CAGLQGCNEKLFF. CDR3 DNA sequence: TGTGCCGGACTACAGGGGTGTAATGAAAAACTGTTTTTT.